One T cell receptor (beta chain) is described in this entry. Under the authors' procedure: Amplifying reference gene primers gave estimates of nucleated cell counts. The table came from immunoSEQ multiplex PCR; TCRdb's copy has only in-frame clones and leaves some out. V and J calls and clone size are given by that table; D and trimming were obtained from the DNA. The data show tens of thousands of clones, with approximately 86% seen just once and approximately 1.2% held by the top ten. Germline V gene lookup returns CDR1 GTSNPN and CDR2 SVGIG (reference sequence). This CDR3 contains 12 residues. The V gene lost 2 bases and the J gene lost 4 bases, with 9 bases spanning the gap. This sample stems from a study of blood T cell repertoires in COVID-19. Study information: Researchers got acute and convalescent COVID-19 samples from the United States, Italy and Spain.

Input material: peripheral blood. The rearrangement uses TRBV30 and TRBJ2-7; the D gene is possibly TRBD1 (6 bases). The clonotype was recovered from a man between 40 and 49 years old with acute or convalescent COVID-19. The CDR3 loop is CAWSPTGYEQYF. The DNA for the CDR3 is TGTGCCTGGAGTCCGACAGGTTACGAGCAGTACTTC.